The 16 T cell receptor beta chains below all came from one sample that was sequenced in a study of response to subunit inactivated influenza vaccine. MiXCR, run by TCRdb on the RT-PCR reads, gives a single entry per CDR3 protein. The table records 500,000 to 650,000 distinct CDR3 sequences, approximately 7.7% of them present only once. This specimen consisted of PBMCs from blood, obtained 23 to 25 months after vaccination. These receptors originate from a man between 50 and 75 years old who received an inactivated influenza vaccine.

This clonotype was counted between two and nine times. This chain uses TRBV12-3 or TRBV12-4 with TRBJ2-7; TRBD1 matches 10 bases. The length of the CDR3 is 15 residues. The trim removed 3 bases at V and 3 bases at J, leaving 5 bases unmatched. The CDR3 DNA follows: TGTGCCAGCAGTTTTGGGGGACAGGGGCTCTACGAGCAGTACTTC. Translating it yields CASSFGGQGLYEQYF.

V and J are TRBV9 and TRBJ2-7; D perhaps matches TRBD1 (5 bases). The CDR3 covers 15 residues. The germline V gene encodes CDR1 SGDLS and CDR2 YYNGEE. Trimming left V 0 bases short and J 5 bases short, with 15 bases between. Here the CDR3 DNA reads TGTGCCAGCAGCGTAGGGACAAACCCCCGGCACGAGCAGTACTTC. This codes for CASSVGTNPRHEQYF. The variable domain in full, with the rest retrieved from reference TRBV9 and TRBJ2-7, is DSGVTQTPKHLITATGQRVTLRCSPRSGDLSVYWYQQSLDQGLQFLIQYYNGEERAKGNILERFSAQQFPDLHSELNLSSLELGDSALYFCASSVGTNPRHEQYFGPGTRLTVT.

This clonotype appeared a few times. This rearrangement joins TRBV7-2 to TRBJ2-5, with D tentatively TRBD1 (6 bases). V lost 4 bases and J lost 4, with 13 bases in between. CDR3 length: 14 amino acids. The germline V gene encodes CDR1 SGHTA and CDR2 FQGNSA. The CDR3 region is CASSYAGAVETQYF. The CDR3 DNA reads TGTGCCAGCAGCTACGCAGGGGCGGTAGAGACCCAGTACTTC.

This clonotype was detected a few times. The chain has TRBV6-6 and TRBJ2-7; D is unclear. Germline CDR1 MNHNY, CDR2 SVGAGI (reference sequence). With 7 bases removed from V and 5 bases from J, the gap between germline ends came to 15 bases. The CDR3 sequence is 13 residues long. Here the CDR3 reads CASNTWAGDEQYF. CDR3 DNA: TGTGCCAGCAATACCTGGGCAGGCGACGAGCAGTACTTC.

This chain connects TRBV5-4 to TRBJ2-2; D could derive from TRBD1 or TRBD2 (5 bases each). The length of the CDR3 is 17 residues. Germline CDR1 and CDR2: SGHNT and YYREEE (reference sequence). With 2 bases removed from V and 2 bases from J, the gap between germline ends came to 16 bases. Here the CDR3 reads CASSFGSGTANTGELFF. CDR3 DNA sequence: TGTGCCAGCAGCTTTGGCTCCGGGACGGCAAACACCGGGGAGCTGTTTTTT.

This clonotype came up a few times. The rearrangement uses TRBV12-3 or TRBV12-4 and TRBJ1-5; D uncertain. The CDR3 runs 11 residues. Trimming stripped 6 bases from V and 11 bases from J, with 11 bases between. The CDR3 loop is CASSSLSTQHF. In DNA, the CDR3 is TGTGCCAGCAGCTCCCTCTCGACCCAGCATTTT.

At least ten counts were recorded for this clonotype. The gene calls are TRBV10-3 and TRBJ2-1; a weak D match, TRBD1 (6 bases). The length of the CDR3 is 14 residues. Germline loops: CDR1 ENHRY, CDR2 SYGVKD. V was trimmed by 4 bases and J by 2 bases, leaving 9 bases between them. The DNA for the CDR3 is TGTGCCATCAGTGCAGGGGAGCCCTACAATGAGCAGTTCTTC. This gives the protein CAISAGEPYNEQFF.

Many counts were recorded for this clonotype. V and J are TRBV3-1 and TRBJ1-2; TRBD1 agrees at 8 bases. CDR3 length: 13 residues. Germline V gene sequence: CDR1 LGHDT, CDR2 YNNKEL (reference sequence). With V trimmed by 4 bases and J by 6 bases, 4 bases remained unmatched. Here the CDR3 reads CASSLIQGDGYTF. As DNA, the CDR3 is TGTGCCAGCAGCCTTATACAGGGGGATGGCTACACCTTC.

This clonotype was picked up many times. V is TRBV9 and J is TRBJ2-3; 8 bases map to TRBD1. The CDR3 consists of 15 residues. V shed 0 bases, J shed 5 bases, and the junction held 5 bases outside the gene matches. CDR1 is SGDLS, CDR2 YYNGEE, per germline. Here the CDR3 reads CASSVEPGGKDTQYF. CDR3 DNA sequence: TGTGCCAGCAGCGTAGAGCCAGGGGGCAAAGATACGCAGTATTTT.

This clonotype was observed many times. The genes are TRBV25-1 and TRBJ2-1, with no clear D. This CDR3 is built from 13 residues. V lost 5 bases to trimming and J lost 4 bases, with 9 bases between them. The germline V gene has CDR1 MGHDK and CDR2 SYGVNS. CDR3 nucleotides: TGTGCCAGCAGTCAGGACGGTTACAATGAGCAGTTCTTC. Protein: CASSQDGYNEQFF.

This clonotype has a count of ten or more. The chain recombines TRBV20-1 with TRBJ2-1; TRBD2 agrees at 10 bases. V lost 0 bases to trimming and J lost 4 bases; unmatched junction nucleotides: 12. Per the germline V gene, CDR1 is DFQATT and CDR2 is SNEGSKA (reference sequence). The CDR3 is made up of 18 amino acids. The CDR3, as DNA: TGCAGTGCTAGAGAGGCTAGGGCTAGCGGGAGTAGTTACAATGAGCAGTTCTTC. As protein: CSAREARASGSSYNEQFF.

The rearrangement links TRBV7-9 to TRBJ2-1; 8 bases map to TRBD2. The CDR3 loop spans 15 amino acids. Germline CDR1 is SEHNR and CDR2 is FQNEAQ (reference sequence). Losses at the gene ends were 8 bases for V and 4 bases for J; bases not matched to a gene: 10. The chain's CDR3 is CASGGGGRTYNEQFF. The CDR3 coding sequence is TGTGCCAGCGGTGGGGGCGGGAGGACGTACAATGAGCAGTTCTTC.

The chain joins TRBV6-5 to TRBJ2-1, with 14 bases fitting TRBD2. The CDR3 runs 17 residues. The ends lost 2 bases at V and 6 bases at J; junction bases unmatched: 6. Germline V gene lookup returns CDR1 MNHEY and CDR2 SVGAGI. The CDR3 sequence is CASSYAPGTSGSNEQFF. CDR3 nucleotide sequence: TGTGCCAGCAGTTACGCGCCCGGGACTAGCGGGAGCAATGAGCAGTTCTTC.

This clonotype was observed a handful of times. The chain recombines TRBV6-2 or TRBV6-3 with TRBJ2-1; no firm D call. This CDR3 has 15 residues. With 2 bases removed from V and 6 bases from J, the gap between germline ends came to 14 bases. Germline CDR1 and CDR2: MNHEY and SVGEGT. CDR3 DNA sequence: TGTGCCAGCAGTTACAGTTGGGCCGGAACCAATGAGCAGTTCTTC. Protein sequence: CASSYSWAGTNEQFF.

As for this clonotype: At one of its ends the junction is not consistent with the germline gene, which may arise from a read error. The gene calls are TRBV7-2 and TRBJ2-1, with a tentative D call TRBD2 (6 bases). This CDR3 contains 13 residues. Germline V gives CDR1 SGHTA, CDR2 FQGNSA. The CDR3: CASSLEGGNDAGF. The CDR3 DNA follows: TGTGCCAGCAGCTTAGAGGGCGGGAACGATGCGGGCTTC.

Only a few counts were recorded for this clonotype. This chain uses TRBV6-2 or TRBV6-3 with TRBJ2-4, with a tentative D call TRBD1 (6 bases). This CDR3 is 11 amino acids long. Germline-derived CDR1 and CDR2 are MNHEY and SVGEGT. V was pared by 5 bases and J by 14 bases, with 13 bases between. CDR3 protein: CASSHGQIEYF. Here the CDR3 DNA reads TGTGCCAGCAGTCACGGACAGATAGAGTACTTC.